This TCR beta chain was retrieved from a study of T cells in Graves' hyperthyroidism and ophthalmopathy. The CDR3 length is 15 residues. With 0 bases removed from V and 4 bases from J, the gap between germline ends came to 13 bases. CDR1 SGDLS and CDR2 YYNGEE come from the germline V gene. This clonotype was recorded at least ten times. Using RNA transcripts as the source, TCR beta CDR3 regions were amplified. First-round RT-PCR targeting the TCR CDR3 was performed with the HTBI primer set. TCRdb redid the calling of the multiplex PCR reads with MiXCR, one entry per CDR3 protein. The data contain about 350,000 distinct CDR3 sequences, about a fifth of them singletons.

The receptor was derived from a woman under 30 with Graves' hyperthyroidism. The sample was blood. This chain links TRBV9 with TRBJ1-2; possible D gene TRBD1, 6 bases. CDR3: CASSVEAGTTYGYTF. For the CDR3, the DNA is TGTGCCAGCAGCGTAGAAGCCGGGACAACCTATGGCTACACCTTC.